The 3 T cell receptor beta chains listed next were all sequenced from one sample in a study of read filtering for tumor transcriptome and immune sequencing. Molecular barcoded adaptors covering alpha/delta and beta/gamma chains were used on roughly 400 ng RNA. MiXCR, run by TCRdb on the reads, gives a single entry per CDR3 protein. This sample has some 140,000 distinct CDR3 sequences, with less than 15% found just once. The sequencing input was a population of CD138-negative cells sorted from bone marrow. All receptors derive from a donor aged 40 or older with multiple myeloma.

Remarks on this clonotype: This may stem from a read error, because a much larger clone lies one nucleotide away. The J gene is TRBJ2-3, the V gene TRBV7-2; 7 bases agree with TRBD2. The CDR3 extends over 15 amino acids. Germline loops: CDR1 SGHTA, CDR2 FQGNSA. In DNA, the CDR3 is TGTGCCTGCAGCTTAAGTCTAGCGGACACAGATACGCAGTATTTT. The encoded protein is CACSLSLADTDTQYF. Based on the CDR3 plus reference TRBV7-2 and TRBJ2-3, the full variable domain is GAGVSQSPSNKVTEKGKDVELRCDPISGHTALYWYRQSLGQGLEFLIYFQGNSAPDKSGLPSDRFSAERTGGSVSTLTIQRTQQEDSAVYLCACSLSLADTDTQYFGPGTRLTVL.

This clonotype was seen many times. The rearrangement links TRBV28 to TRBJ2-2, with D possibly matching TRBD2 (6 bases). The CDR3 is 17 amino acids. Germline V CDR1 and CDR2: MDHEN, SYDVKM. V lost 2 bases and J 1 base, leaving 14 bases between the germline ends. The CDR3 sequence is CASSLKASGLNTGELFF. The CDR3 DNA reads TGTGCCAGCAGTTTAAAGGCCAGCGGGCTGAACACCGGGGAGCTGTTTTTT.

This clonotype was found many times. This rearrangement joins TRBV7-2 to TRBJ2-7, with D perhaps matching TRBD2 (6 bases). V was shortened by 1 base and J by 6 bases, with 10 bases between the two germline ends. Germline V CDR1 and CDR2: SGHTA, FQGNSA. This CDR3 contains 13 residues. CDR3 nucleotides: TGTGCCAGCAGCTTAGGCCCCGGGAGCGAGCAGTACTTC. This sequence encodes CASSLGPGSEQYF.